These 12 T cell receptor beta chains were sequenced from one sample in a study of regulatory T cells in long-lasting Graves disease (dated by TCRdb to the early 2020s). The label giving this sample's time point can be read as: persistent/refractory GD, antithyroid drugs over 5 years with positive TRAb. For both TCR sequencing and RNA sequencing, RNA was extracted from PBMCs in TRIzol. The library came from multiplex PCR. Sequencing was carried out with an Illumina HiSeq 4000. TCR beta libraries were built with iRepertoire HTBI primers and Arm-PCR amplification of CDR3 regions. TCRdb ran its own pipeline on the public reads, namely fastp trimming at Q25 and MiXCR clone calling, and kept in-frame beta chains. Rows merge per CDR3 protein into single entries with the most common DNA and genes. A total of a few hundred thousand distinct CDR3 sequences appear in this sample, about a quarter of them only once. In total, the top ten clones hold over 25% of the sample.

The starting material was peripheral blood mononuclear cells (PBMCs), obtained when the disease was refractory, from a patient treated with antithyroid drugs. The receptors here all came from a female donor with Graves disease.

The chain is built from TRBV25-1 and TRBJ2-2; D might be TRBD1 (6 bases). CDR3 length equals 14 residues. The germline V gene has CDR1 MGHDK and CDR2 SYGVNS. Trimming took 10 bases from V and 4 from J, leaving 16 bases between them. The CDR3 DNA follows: TGTGCCACCGCTGCCAGGGGTTCCACCGGGGAGCTGTTTTTT. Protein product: CATAARGSTGELFF.

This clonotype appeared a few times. The CDR3 is CASSNQGDDTEAFF. The CDR3 bases are TGTGCCAGCAGCAATCAGGGGGACGACACTGAAGCTTTCTTT. This chain joins TRBV13 and TRBJ1-1; 7 bases line up with TRBD1. Germline lookup yields CDR1 PRHDT and CDR2 FYEKMQ (reference sequence). CDR3 size: 14 residues. With V trimmed by 5 bases and J by 3 bases, 6 bases remained unmatched.

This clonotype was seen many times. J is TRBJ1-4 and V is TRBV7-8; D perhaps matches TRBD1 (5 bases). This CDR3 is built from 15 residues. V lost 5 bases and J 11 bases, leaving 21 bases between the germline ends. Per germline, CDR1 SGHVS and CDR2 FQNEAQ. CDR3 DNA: TGTGCCAGCAGCCGGGGAACCGCGGAGGGACTGAAACTGTTTTTT. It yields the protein CASSRGTAEGLKLFF.

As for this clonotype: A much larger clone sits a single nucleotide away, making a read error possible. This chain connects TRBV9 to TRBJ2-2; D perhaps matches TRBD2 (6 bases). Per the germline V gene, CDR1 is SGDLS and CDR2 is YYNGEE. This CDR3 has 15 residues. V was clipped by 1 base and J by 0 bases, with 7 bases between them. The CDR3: CASSVTGANTGELFF. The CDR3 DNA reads TGTGCCAGCAGCGTAACGGGGGCGAACACCGGGGAGCTGTTTTTT.

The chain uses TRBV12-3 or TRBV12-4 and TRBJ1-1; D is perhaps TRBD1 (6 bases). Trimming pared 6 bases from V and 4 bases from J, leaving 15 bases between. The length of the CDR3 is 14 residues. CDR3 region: CASSPRWGATEAFF. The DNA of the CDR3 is TGTGCCAGCAGCCCTCGGTGGGGGGCCACTGAAGCTTTCTTT.

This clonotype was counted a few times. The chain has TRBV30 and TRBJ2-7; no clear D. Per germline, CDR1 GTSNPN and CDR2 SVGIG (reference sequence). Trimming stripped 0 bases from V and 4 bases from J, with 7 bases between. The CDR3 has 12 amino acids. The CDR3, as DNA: TGTGCCTGGAGTGTAGACGCATACGAGCAGTACTTC. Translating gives CAWSVDAYEQYF.

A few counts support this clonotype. In DNA form, the CDR3 reads TGTGCCAGCAGCTTAGTACCCAGTTTAAATGAAAAACTGTTTTTT. Amino acid sequence: CASSLVPSLNEKLFF. The V gene is TRBV7-2, the J gene TRBJ1-4, with D unclear. V was pared by 1 base and J by 5 bases, with 11 bases between. There are 15 residues in the CDR3. Per the germline V gene, CDR1 is SGHTA and CDR2 is FQGNSA.

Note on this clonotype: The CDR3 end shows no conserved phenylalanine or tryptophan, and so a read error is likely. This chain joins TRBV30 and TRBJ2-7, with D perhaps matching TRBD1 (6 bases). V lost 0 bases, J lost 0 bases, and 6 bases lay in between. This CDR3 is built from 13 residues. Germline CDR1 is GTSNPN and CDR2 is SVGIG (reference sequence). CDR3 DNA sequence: TGTGCCTGGAGTGTGGACAGCTCCTACGAGCAGTACCTC. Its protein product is CAWSVDSSYEQYL.

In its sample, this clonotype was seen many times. CDR3 loop: CASRRSGTAIQETQYF. Written as DNA, the CDR3 is TGTGCCAGCAGACGTAGCGGGACAGCAATTCAAGAGACCCAGTACTTC. The chain combines TRBV12-3 or TRBV12-4 with TRBJ2-5; D is possibly TRBD2 (8 bases). Trimming removed 6 bases from V and 2 bases from J, with 19 bases in between. The CDR3 contains 16 residues.

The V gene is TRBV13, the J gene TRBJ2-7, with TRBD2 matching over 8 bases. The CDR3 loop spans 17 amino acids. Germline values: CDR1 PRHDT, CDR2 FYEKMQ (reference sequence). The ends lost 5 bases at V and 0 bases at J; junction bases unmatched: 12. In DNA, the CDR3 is TGTGCCAGCAGCCCCCGGAGTAGCGGGGCTCACTCCTACGAGCAGTACTTC. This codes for CASSPRSSGAHSYEQYF.

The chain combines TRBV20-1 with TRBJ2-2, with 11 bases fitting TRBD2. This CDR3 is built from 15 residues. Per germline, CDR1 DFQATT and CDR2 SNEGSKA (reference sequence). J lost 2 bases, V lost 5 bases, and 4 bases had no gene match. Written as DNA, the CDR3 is TGCAGTGCTGTCGGGACTAGCGGAAACACCGGGGAGCTGTTTTTT. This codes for CSAVGTSGNTGELFF.

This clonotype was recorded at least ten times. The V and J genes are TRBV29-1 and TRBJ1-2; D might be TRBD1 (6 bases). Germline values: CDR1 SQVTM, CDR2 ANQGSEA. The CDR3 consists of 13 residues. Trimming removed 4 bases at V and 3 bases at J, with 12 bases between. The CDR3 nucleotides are TGCAGCGTTGTGGTGGGGGGCCACTATGGCTACACCTTC. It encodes CSVVVGGHYGYTF.